A selection of T cell receptor beta chains follows, all from one sample in a study of T cells in Graves' hyperthyroidism and ophthalmopathy. TCRdb analysed the multiplex PCR reads with MiXCR anew, one entry per CDR3 protein. The sample includes about 380,000 distinct CDR3 sequences, roughly 14% of them seen just once. Sequencing was carried out using blood. These receptor sequences come from a woman in her sixties with Graves' hyperthyroidism. CDR3s include the opening cysteine and the closing phenylalanine or tryptophan. Each record gives: CDR3 DNA, CDR3 protein, clone size, J gene, D gene, CDR3 length, V gene. D genes are given only for firm matches. The listing skips clone size in some rows; elsewhere it reads once, few, many or a size class.

TGTGCCAGCAGTTTTCAGGCAGAAAACACTGAAGCTTTCTTT	CASSFQAENTEAFF	.	TRBJ1-1	.	14	TRBV12-3/TRBV12-4
TGTGCCAGCAGCCCTCGGACAGGGAACAATTCACCCCTCCACTTT	CASSPRTGNNSPLHF	many	TRBJ1-6	TRBD1	15	TRBV7-8
TGCGCCAGCAGCTCGAGCTCTGGGGCCAACGTCCTGACTTTC	CASSSSSGANVLTF	many	TRBJ2-6	.	14	TRBV5-1
TGCAGTGCAGCAAGGCAGGGCTGGGCCGGGGAGCTGTTTTTT	CSAARQGWAGELFF	.	TRBJ2-2	.	14	TRBV20-1
TGTACTAGTGGTTTGGTACCCCGCCCTAGCGTAAACAATGAGCAGTTCTTC	CTSGLVPRPSVNNEQFF	.	TRBJ2-1	.	17	TRBV12-5
TGTGCCAGCAGCCAAGTTGCAGGGGCTGAAGCTTTCTTT	CASSQVAGAEAFF	few	TRBJ1-1	.	13	TRBV4-2
TGTGCCAGCAGCCGGACCCCGCTGGGGGCCGAGACCCAGTACTTC	CASSRTPLGAETQYF	few	TRBJ2-5	.	15	TRBV7-9
TGCAGTGCCCCCACGACAGGGCCGCAAATGGACACTGAAGCTTTCTTT	CSAPTTGPQMDTEAFF	many	TRBJ1-1	TRBD1	16	TRBV20-1
TGTGCCAGCAGTTACTCCAACAGTCGGCCCCAGCATTTT	CASSYSNSRPQHF	.	TRBJ1-5	.	13	TRBV28
TGTGCCAGCACCAACGACGTCCAAAGAAGGGACCATCTCTACAATGAGCAGTTCTTC	CASTNDVQRRDHLYNEQFF	many	TRBJ2-1	.	19	TRBV7-9
TGCGCCAGCAGCTTGGCTAGCGGGACCCTAGCCTACAATGAGCAGTTCTTC	CASSLASGTLAYNEQFF	many	TRBJ2-1	TRBD2	17	TRBV5-1
TGCGCCAGCGATCCAGGGGGCCGGACTAGCGGGAGTTATGAGCAGTTCTTC	CASDPGGRTSGSYEQFF	many	TRBJ2-1	TRBD2	17	TRBV5-1
TGTGCCAGCAGCTCCCCCGGGGACTCCCTCTACGAGCAGTACTTC	CASSSPGDSLYEQYF	many	TRBJ2-7	.	15	TRBV5-6
TGTGCCACCGGACAGGCGAGCAATGAGCAGTTCTTC	CATGQASNEQFF	few	TRBJ2-1	TRBD1	12	TRBV24-1
TGTGCCAGCAGCTCATGGGGGGGCAATCAGCCCCAGCATTTT	CASSSWGGNQPQHF	.	TRBJ1-5	.	14	TRBV7-8
TGTGCCAGCAGCTTCGGACAGAGCTACAATGAGCAGTTCTTC	CASSFGQSYNEQFF	many	TRBJ2-1	.	14	TRBV11-2
TGTGCCAGCAGTGCTCCCCGTGAAGCTTTCTTT	CASSAPREAFF	many	TRBJ1-1	.	11	TRBV12-3/TRBV12-4
TGTGCCAGCAGTTACTCGAGGGGGGGGGGGGTCACCTACGAGCAGTACTTC	CASSYSRGGGVTYEQYF	few	TRBJ2-7	.	17	TRBV6-2/TRBV6-3
TGCGCCAGCAGCGGGGACAGGGGGCCGGGGGAGCAGTTCTTC	CASSGDRGPGEQFF	many	TRBJ2-1	TRBD1	14	TRBV5-1
TGTGCCAGCAGCCGAGACGGGGACACTGAAGCTTTCTTT	CASSRDGDTEAFF	many	TRBJ1-1	.	13	TRBV7-8
TGTGCCACCATCTGCAATGAAAAACTGTTTTTT	CATICNEKLFF	many	TRBJ1-4	.	11	TRBV24-1
TGTGCCAGCAGCTTCGGTCCGGGACCATCCACAGATACGCAGTATTTT	CASSFGPGPSTDTQYF	many	TRBJ2-3	.	16	TRBV7-3